A single sample is the source of the 10 T cell receptor beta chains below, sequenced in a study of vaccination and CD4 T cells after COVID-19. These receptors have no identified antigens. As to treatment: approximately nine-day PBMC culture with coronavirus spike peptide pools or control peptides (ViraFEST assay). The assay that was used to sequence DNA from cultured CD4+ T cells was the Oncomine TCR Beta short-read assay. TCRdb analysed the PCR reads with MiXCR anew, one entry per CDR3 protein. The sample shows 20,000 to 30,000 distinct CDR3 sequences, about 52% of them seen only once. Sample: CD4+ T cells from blood, cultured in vitro. These receptors were collected from a human donor who had recovered from COVID-19.

The chain couples TRBV7-9 to TRBJ2-2, with TRBD1 identical over 7 bases. The CDR3 length is 14 residues. The junction had 5 bases not matched to a gene; V was cut back by 6 bases and J by 4 bases. The germline V gene has CDR1 SEHNR and CDR2 FQNEAQ (reference sequence). DNA for the CDR3: TGTGCCAGCAGGTGGACAGGACGCACCGGGGAGCTGTTTTTT. Encoded protein: CASRWTGRTGELFF.

The V and J genes are TRBV19 and TRBJ2-3; the D is unclear. V was cut by 7 bases and J by 1 base, with 12 bases left in between. The CDR3 is made up of 14 amino acids. The germline V gene encodes CDR1 LNHDA and CDR2 SQIVND (reference sequence). The CDR3 sequence: CASNLRWGTDTQYF. CDR3 coding DNA: TGTGCCAGTAATCTGAGGTGGGGCACAGATACGCAGTATTTT.

This chain joins TRBV6-1 and TRBJ2-1; 12 nucleotides align to TRBD2. The CDR3 is made up of 18 amino acids. CDR1 MNHNS and CDR2 SASEGT come from the germline V gene. V lost 6 bases, J lost 5 bases, and 14 bases stayed unmatched. CDR3: CASRLAGGGLVAHNEQFF. In DNA form, the CDR3 reads TGTGCCAGCAGGCTAGCGGGGGGGGGGCTAGTCGCCCACAATGAGCAGTTCTTC.

The DNA for the CDR3 is TGTGCCAGCAGGCCCCACGGGGCGGGGCGGGAAAAACTGTTTTTT. As protein: CASRPHGAGREKLFF. The V and J genes are TRBV6-1 and TRBJ1-4; tentative D call: TRBD1 (5 bases). Germline-derived CDR1 and CDR2 are MNHNS and SASEGT. This CDR3 is built from 15 residues. The V end was cut by 6 bases, the J end by 8 bases, with 19 bases between.

Remarks on this clonotype: At one boundary the junction diverges from the germline segment, which might be a read error. The chain carries TRBV7-3 and TRBJ2-7; D ambiguous. The CDR3 loop spans 13 amino acids. The germline CDR1 and CDR2 sequences are SGHTA and FQGTGA. CDR3 loop: CASGLKNSYEQYF. The CDR3 DNA follows: TGTGCCAGCGGCTTAAAAAACAGCTACGAGCAGTACTTC.

V is TRBV20-1 and J is TRBJ2-1, with 7 nucleotides matching TRBD2. The germline CDR1 and CDR2 sequences are DFQATT and SNEGSKA (reference sequence). With 6 bases clipped from V and 0 bases from J, the junction kept 8 bases outside the gene matches. The CDR3 loop spans 15 amino acids. This CDR3 is CSAPTSVLSYNEQFF. The CDR3 DNA reads as TGCAGTGCACCTACTAGCGTCCTCTCCTACAATGAGCAGTTCTTC.

This clonotype has just one count. This chain connects TRBV6-1 to TRBJ2-7; possible D gene TRBD2, 6 bases. The V end was cut by 6 bases, the J end by 3 bases, with 15 bases between. Per germline, CDR1 MNHNS and CDR2 SASEGT. The CDR3 is 14 amino acids. CDR3 sequence (DNA): TGTGCCAGCAGGGACCGGGACTCCAACTACGAGCAGTACTTC. Its translation: CASRDRDSNYEQYF.

The chain recombines TRBV10-3 with TRBJ1-1; perhaps TRBD1 as D (5 bases). V gave up 3 bases and J gave up 1 base, with 6 bases separating them. The germline CDR1 and CDR2 sequences are ENHRY and SYGVKD. CDR3 length equals 13 residues. CDR3 in amino acids: CAISEGQNTEAFF. DNA of the CDR3: TGTGCCATCAGTGAAGGACAGAACACTGAAGCTTTCTTT.

The chain recombines TRBV27 with TRBJ2-7; 8 nucleotides line up with TRBD1. The germline V gene encodes CDR1 MNHEY and CDR2 SMNVEV (reference sequence). V lost 5 bases to trimming and J lost 4 bases; unmatched junction nucleotides: 7. The CDR3 is made up of 14 amino acids. DNA of the CDR3: TGTGCCAGCAGTCTCCGACAGGGGAAGTACGAGCAGTACTTC. Translating gives CASSLRQGKYEQYF.

The rearrangement joins TRBV20-1 to TRBJ2-2; TRBD2 matches at 10 bases. J was trimmed by 6 bases and V by 2 bases; bases with no gene match: 12. The germline V gene encodes CDR1 DFQATT and CDR2 SNEGSKA (reference sequence). CDR3 length: 17 amino acids. In nucleotides, the CDR3 is TGCAGTGCTAGATCAGGACTAGCGGACGGGGGCGCCGGGGAGCTGTTTTTT. It specifies CSARSGLADGGAGELFF.